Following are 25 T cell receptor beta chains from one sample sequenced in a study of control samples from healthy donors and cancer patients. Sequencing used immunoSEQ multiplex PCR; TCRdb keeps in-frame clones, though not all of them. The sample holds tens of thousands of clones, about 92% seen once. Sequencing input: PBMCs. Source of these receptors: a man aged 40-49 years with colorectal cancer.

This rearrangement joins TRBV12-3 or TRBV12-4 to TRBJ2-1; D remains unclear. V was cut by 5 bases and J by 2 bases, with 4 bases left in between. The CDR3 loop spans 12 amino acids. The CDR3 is CASSRTYNEQFF. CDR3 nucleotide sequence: TGTGCCAGCAGTAGGACCTACAATGAGCAGTTCTTC.

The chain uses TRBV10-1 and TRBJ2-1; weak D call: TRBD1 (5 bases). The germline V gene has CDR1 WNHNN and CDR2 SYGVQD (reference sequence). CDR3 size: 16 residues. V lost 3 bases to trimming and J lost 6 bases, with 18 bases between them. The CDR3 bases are TGCGCCAGCAGTGAATTACGGCGGTCAGGGCCCAATGAGCAGTTCTTC. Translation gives CASSELRRSGPNEQFF.

The CDR3 region has the DNA TGTGCCAGCACTCCCGGGACAGGGAATCAGCCCCAGCATTTT. Protein sequence: CASTPGTGNQPQHF. The rearrangement links TRBV6-5 to TRBJ1-5, with TRBD1 identical over 9 bases. CDR1 and CDR2 from the germline V gene are MNHEY and SVGAGI. The CDR3 runs 14 residues. V lost 7 bases to trimming and J lost 4 bases; unmatched junction nucleotides: 5.

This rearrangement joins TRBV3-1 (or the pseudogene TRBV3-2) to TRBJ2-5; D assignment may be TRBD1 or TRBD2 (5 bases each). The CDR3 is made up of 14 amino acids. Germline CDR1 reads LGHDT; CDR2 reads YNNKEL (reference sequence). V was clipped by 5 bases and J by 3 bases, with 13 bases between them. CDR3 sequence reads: CASSETGTKETQYF. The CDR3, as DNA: TGTGCCAGCAGCGAGACCGGGACCAAAGAGACCCAGTACTTC.

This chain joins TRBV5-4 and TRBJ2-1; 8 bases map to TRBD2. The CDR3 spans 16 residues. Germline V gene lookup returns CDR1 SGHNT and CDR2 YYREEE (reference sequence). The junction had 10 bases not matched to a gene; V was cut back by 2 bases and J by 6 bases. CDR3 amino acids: CASSFRWGSGGNEQFF. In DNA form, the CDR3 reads TGTGCCAGCAGCTTCAGATGGGGGAGCGGGGGCAATGAGCAGTTCTTC. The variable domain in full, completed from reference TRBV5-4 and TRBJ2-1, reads ETGVTQSPTHLIKTRGQQVTLRCSSQSGHNTVSWYQQALGQGPQFIFQYYREEENGRGNFPPRFSGLQFPNYSSELNVNALELDDSALYLCASSFRWGSGGNEQFFGPGTRLTVL.

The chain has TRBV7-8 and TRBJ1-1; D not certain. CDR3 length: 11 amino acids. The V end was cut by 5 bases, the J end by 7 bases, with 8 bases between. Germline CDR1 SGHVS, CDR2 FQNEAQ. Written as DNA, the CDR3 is TGTGCCAGCAGCCCCCAGAGTGAAGCTTTCTTT. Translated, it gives CASSPQSEAFF.

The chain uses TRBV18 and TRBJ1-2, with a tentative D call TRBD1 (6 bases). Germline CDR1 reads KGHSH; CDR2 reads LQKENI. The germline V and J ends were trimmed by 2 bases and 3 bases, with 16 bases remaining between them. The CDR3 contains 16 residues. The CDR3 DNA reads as TGTGCCAGCTCACCAAATCCGGGACACGAGGACTATGGCTACACCTTC. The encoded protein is CASSPNPGHEDYGYTF.

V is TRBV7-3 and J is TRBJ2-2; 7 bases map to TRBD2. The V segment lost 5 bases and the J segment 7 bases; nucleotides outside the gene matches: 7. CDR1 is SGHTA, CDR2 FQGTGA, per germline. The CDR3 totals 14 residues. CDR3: CASSESGVSGELFF. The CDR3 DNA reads TGTGCCAGCAGCGAGAGCGGGGTTAGCGGGGAGCTGTTTTTT.

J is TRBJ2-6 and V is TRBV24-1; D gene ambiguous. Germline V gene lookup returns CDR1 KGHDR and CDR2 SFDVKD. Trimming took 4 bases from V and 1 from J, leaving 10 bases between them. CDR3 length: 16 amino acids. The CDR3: CATSETPGSGANVLTF. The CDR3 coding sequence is TGTGCCACCAGTGAGACACCTGGGTCTGGGGCCAACGTCCTGACTTTC.

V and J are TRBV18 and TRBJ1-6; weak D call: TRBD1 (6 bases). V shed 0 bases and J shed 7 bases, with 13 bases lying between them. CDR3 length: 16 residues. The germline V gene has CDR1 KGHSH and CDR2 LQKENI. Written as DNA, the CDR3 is TGTGCCAGCTCACCACCGTCGCGGACAGAAAATTCACCCCTCCACTTT. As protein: CASSPPSRTENSPLHF.

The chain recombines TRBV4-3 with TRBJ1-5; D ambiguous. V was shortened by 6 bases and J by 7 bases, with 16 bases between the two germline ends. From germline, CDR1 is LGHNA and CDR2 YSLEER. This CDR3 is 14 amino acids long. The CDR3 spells CASSGRQGGQPQHF. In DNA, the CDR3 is TGCGCCAGCAGTGGGCGTCAAGGTGGGCAGCCCCAGCATTTT.

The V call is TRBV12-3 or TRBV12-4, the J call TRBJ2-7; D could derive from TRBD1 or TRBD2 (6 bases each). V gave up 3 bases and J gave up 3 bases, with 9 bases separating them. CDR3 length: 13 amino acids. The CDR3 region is CASSFRGLYEQYF. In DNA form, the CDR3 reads TGTGCCAGCAGTTTTCGGGGGCTCTACGAGCAGTACTTC.

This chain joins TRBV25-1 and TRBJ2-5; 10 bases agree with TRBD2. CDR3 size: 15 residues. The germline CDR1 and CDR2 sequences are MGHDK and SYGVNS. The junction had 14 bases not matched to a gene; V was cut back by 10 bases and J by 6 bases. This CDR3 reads CATSLSGRARQTQYF. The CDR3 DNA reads TGTGCCACTTCGTTAAGCGGGAGGGCTCGGCAGACCCAGTACTTC.

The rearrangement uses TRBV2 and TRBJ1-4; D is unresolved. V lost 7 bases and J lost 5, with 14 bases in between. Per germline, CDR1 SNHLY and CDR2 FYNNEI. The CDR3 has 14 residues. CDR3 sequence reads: CASKSSTINEKLFF. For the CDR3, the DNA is TGTGCCAGCAAATCCAGCACGATCAATGAAAAACTGTTTTTT. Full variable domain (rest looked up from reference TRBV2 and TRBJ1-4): EPEVTQTPSHQVTQMGQEVILRCVPISNHLYFYWYRQILGQKVEFLVSFYNNEISEKSEIFDDQFSVERPDGSNFTLKIRSTKLEDSAMYFCASKSSTINEKLFFGSGTQLSVL.

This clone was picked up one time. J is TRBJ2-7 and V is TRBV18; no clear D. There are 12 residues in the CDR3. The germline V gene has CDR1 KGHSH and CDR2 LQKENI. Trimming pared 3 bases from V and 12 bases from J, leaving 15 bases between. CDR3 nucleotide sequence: TGTGCCAGCTCACCCCAACAAACAGAGACGTACTTC. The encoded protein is CASSPQQTETYF.

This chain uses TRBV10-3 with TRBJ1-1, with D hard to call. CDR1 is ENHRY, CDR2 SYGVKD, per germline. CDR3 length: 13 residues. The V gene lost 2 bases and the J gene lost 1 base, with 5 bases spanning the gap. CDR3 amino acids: CAISENGNTEAFF. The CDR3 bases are TGTGCCATCAGTGAGAACGGGAACACTGAAGCTTTCTTT.

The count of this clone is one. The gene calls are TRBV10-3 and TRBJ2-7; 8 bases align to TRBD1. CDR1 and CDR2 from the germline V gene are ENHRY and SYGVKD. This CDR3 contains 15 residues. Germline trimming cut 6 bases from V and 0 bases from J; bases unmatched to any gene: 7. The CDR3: CAIRNTGGSSYEQYF. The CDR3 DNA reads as TGTGCCATCAGGAACACAGGGGGGAGCTCCTACGAGCAGTACTTC.

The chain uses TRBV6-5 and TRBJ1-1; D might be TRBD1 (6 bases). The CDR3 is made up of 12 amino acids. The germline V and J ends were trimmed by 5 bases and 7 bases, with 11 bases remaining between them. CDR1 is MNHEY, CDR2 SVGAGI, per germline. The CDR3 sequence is CASSHRDNEAFF. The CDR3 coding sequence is TGTGCCAGCAGTCACCGGGACAATGAAGCTTTCTTT.

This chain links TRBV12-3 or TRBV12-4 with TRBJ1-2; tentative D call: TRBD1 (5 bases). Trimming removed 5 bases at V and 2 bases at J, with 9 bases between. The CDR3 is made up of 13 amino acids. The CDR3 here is CASSVDRNYGYTF. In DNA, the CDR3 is TGTGCCAGCAGTGTTGACAGAAACTATGGCTACACCTTC.

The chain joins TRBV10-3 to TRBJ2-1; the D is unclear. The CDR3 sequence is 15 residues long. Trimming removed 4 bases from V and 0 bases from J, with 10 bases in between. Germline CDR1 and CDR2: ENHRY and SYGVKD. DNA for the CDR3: TGTGCCATCAGTGGGACCGATAGCTCCTACAATGAGCAGTTCTTC. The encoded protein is CAISGTDSSYNEQFF.

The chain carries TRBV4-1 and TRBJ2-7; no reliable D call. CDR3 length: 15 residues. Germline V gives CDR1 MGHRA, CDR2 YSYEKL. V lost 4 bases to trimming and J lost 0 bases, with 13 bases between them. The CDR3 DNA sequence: TGCGCCAGCAGCCCAATCGGGCGGACCTCCTACGAGCAGTACTTC. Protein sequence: CASSPIGRTSYEQYF.

The CDR3 DNA sequence: TGCAGCGTGAGGACAGGCCAAGAGACCCAGTACTTC. Its translation: CSVRTGQETQYF. The chain recombines TRBV29-1 with TRBJ2-5; TRBD1 aligns across 7 bases. Germline V gene sequence: CDR1 SQVTM, CDR2 ANQGSEA. V lost 6 bases and J lost 1; bases outside the gene matches: 2. CDR3 length equals 12 residues.

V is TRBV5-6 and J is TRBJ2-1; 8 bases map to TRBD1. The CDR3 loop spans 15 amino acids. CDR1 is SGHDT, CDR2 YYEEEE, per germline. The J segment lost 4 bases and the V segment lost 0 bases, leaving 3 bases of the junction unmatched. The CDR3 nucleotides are TGTGCCAGCAGCTTGGGGACAGGGTTTTACAATGAGCAGTTCTTC. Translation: CASSLGTGFYNEQFF.

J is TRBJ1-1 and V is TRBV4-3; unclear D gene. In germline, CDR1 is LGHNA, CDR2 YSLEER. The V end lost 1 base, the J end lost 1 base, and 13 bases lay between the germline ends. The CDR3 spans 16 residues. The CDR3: CASSQVLGGPNTEAFF. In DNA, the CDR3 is TGCGCCAGCAGCCAAGTCTTAGGTGGACCGAACACTGAAGCTTTCTTT.

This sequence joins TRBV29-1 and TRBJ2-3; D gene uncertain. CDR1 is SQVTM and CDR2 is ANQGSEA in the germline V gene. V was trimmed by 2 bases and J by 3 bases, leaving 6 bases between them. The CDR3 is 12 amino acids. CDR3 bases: TGCAGCGTTGAAAGGGAAACAGATACGCAGTATTTT. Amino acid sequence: CSVERETDTQYF.